The entry that follows covers one TCR beta chain sequence. This clone's antigen is unknown. No qualities accompany the bases; no much larger clone lies one base away. Reading the germline V gene gives CDR1 SQVTM and CDR2 ANQGSEA. The CDR3 measures 15 amino acids from cysteine to phenylalanine. Here the CDR3 DNA is all that survives: 45 bases in frame from base 1. V sheds 0 bases and J sheds 3 bases, leaving 14 bases between their ends. The CDR3 regions of human TCRbeta chains were analyzed by immunosequencing. As for the original processing: TCRs in the repertoires were matched against a reference library of SARS-CoV-2-specific TCRs that had been generated with the MIRA antigen-specificity platform. Breadth was defined as the fraction of unique TCRs that were SARS-CoV-2-associated, and depth was defined as the fraction of total T cells that were SARS-CoV-2-associated. Using the MIRA data, each spike-specific TCR was mapped to the spike region that the TCR reacts to and placed in a CD4 or CD8 class. Log10-transformed breadth and depth values were compared by one-way ANOVA with Sidak's multiple comparisons tests. What TCRdb holds here is the immuneACCESS table cut down to in-frame rearrangements. Part of the clones is not present; checked against another copy, under half of the missing clones reflect an unresolved V gene, and the others are unexplained. V, J and clone size reflect that table, while D and trimming were determined from the DNA. The sample table holds 200,000 or so clones, of which approximately 94% were seen once. Roughly 10% of the sample goes to the ten largest clones.

This specimen's time point label, interpreted: baseline before first vaccination. Vaccinee samples came from UK trials COV001 and COV002, including a single-blind randomized controlled phase 2/3 trial of AZD1222 (ChAdOx1 nCoV-19) in healthy adults. For TCRbeta chain sequencing, PBMC samples were collected from trial participants at day 0 and at day 28 after the second dose. The data were obtained in a study of T cell responses to AZD1222 COVID-19 vaccine (dated by TCRdb to about 2021). In terms of the full investigation: AZD1222 recipients whose second dose came at about 4 weeks and those whose second dose came at about 12 weeks were combined into one group, since spike-specific TCR depth and breadth did not differ between the two schedules. TCR sequencing covered 233 trial participants: 200 to 220 given two doses of AZD1222 and 26 given two doses of MenACWY control vaccine. Enrollment into the trials was organized by age into subgroups of 18-55, 56-69 and 70-plus years, and those subgroups contained 148, 28 and 57 TCR-sequenced participants, respectively.

The investigation overall reported the following: No day 14 peak-response samples were available, so repertoires were characterized only after the peak T cell response. Participants were mostly white British and included more females than males, and it was suggested by the authors that clonal diversity may have been underestimated. The 56-69-year group was small, and its depth increase did not reach significance, likely because of low power. Conclusions about previously exposed vaccinees were limited because only a handful of AZD1222 recipients were SARS-CoV-2 seropositive at baseline. Spike-specific TCR breadth and depth rose significantly after two AZD1222 doses compared with day 0 and with MenACWY recipients. The vaccine-associated CD4 TCRs covered the entire spike protein, and the dominant responses fell in regions 160-218 and 743-854. Reportedly, close to half of the unique spike-specific TCRs recognized epitopes lying outside the regions that are mutated in the B.1.351 and B.1.1.7 variants.

The chain is made from TRBV29-1 and TRBJ2-5; the D call is tentative, TRBD1 or TRBD2, as each matches 5 bases. The sequence derives from an adult in good health. The sequenced sample was peripheral blood, obtained on day 0 of AZD1222 vaccination. Here the CDR3 is given as CSVEDVGDVEETQYF. The nucleotide sequence is TGCAGCGTTGAAGATGTGGGGGACGTGGAAGAGACCCAGTACTTC.